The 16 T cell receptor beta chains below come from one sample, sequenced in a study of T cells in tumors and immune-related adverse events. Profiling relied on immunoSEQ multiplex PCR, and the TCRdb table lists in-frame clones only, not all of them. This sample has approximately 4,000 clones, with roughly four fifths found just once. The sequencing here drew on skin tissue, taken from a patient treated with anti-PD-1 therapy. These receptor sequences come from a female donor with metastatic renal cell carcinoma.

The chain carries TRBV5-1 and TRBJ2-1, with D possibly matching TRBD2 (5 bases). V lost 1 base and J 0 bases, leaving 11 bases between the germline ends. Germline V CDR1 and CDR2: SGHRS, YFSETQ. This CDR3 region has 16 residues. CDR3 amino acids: CASSLRRTASYNEQFF. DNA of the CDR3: TGCGCCAGCAGCTTGCGCAGGACTGCCTCCTACAATGAGCAGTTCTTC.

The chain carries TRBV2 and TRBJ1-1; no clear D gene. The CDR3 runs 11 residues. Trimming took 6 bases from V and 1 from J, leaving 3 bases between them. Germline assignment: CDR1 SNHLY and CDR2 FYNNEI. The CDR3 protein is CASRENTEAFF. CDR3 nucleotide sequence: TGTGCCAGCAGGGAGAACACTGAAGCTTTCTTT.

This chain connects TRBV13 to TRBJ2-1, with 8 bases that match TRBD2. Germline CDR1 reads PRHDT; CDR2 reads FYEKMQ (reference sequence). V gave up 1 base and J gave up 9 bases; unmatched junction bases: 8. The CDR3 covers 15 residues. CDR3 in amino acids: CASSLAGGKSFEQFF. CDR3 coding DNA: TGTGCCAGCAGCTTAGCGGGAGGGAAGTCCTTTGAGCAGTTCTTC. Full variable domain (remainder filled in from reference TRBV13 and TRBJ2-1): AAGVIQSPRHLIKEKRETATLKCYPIPRHDTVYWYQQGPGQDPQFLISFYEKMQSDKGSIPDRFSAQQFSDYHSELNMSSLELGDSALYFCASSLAGGKSFEQFFGPGTRLTVL.

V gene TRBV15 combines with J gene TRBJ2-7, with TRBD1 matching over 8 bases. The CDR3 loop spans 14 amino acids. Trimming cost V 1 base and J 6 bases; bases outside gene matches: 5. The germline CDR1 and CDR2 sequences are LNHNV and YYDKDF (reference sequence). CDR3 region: CATSRGGQGGEQYF. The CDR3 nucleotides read TGTGCCACCAGCAGAGGAGGACAGGGCGGCGAGCAGTACTTC.

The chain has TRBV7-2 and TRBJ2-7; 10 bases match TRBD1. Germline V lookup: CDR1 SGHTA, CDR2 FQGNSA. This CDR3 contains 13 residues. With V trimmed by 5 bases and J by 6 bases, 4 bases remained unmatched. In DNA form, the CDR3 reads TGTGCCAGCAGCCCCCGGGACAGGGGCGAGCAGTACTTC. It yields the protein CASSPRDRGEQYF.

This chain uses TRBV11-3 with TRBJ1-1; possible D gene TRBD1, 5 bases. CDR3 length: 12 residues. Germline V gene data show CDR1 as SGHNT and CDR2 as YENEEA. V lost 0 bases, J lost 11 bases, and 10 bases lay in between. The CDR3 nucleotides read TGTGCCAGCAGCTTAGATGGGAAGGGGGCTTTCTTT. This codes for CASSLDGKGAFF.

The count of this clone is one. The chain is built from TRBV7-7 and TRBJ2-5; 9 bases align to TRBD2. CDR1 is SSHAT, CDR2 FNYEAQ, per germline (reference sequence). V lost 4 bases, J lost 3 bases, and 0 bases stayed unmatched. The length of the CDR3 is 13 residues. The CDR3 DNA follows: TGTGCCAGCAGCTCTAGCGGGGAAGAGACCCAGTACTTC. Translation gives CASSSSGEETQYF.

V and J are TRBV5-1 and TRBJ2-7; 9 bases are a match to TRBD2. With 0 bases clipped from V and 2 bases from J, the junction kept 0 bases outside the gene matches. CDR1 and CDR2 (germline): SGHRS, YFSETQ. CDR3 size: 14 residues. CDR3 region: CASSLGTSAYEQYF. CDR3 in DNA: TGCGCCAGCAGCTTGGGGACTAGCGCCTACGAGCAGTACTTC.

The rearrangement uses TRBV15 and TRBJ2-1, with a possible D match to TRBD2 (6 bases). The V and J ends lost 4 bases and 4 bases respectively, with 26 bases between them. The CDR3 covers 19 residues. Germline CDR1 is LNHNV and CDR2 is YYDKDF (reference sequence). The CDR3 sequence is CATSKELRTMARMYNEQFF. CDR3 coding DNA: TGTGCCACCAGCAAAGAACTTAGGACTATGGCCAGAATGTACAATGAGCAGTTCTTC.

CDR3 loop: CASSPGTSQGYTF. The CDR3 coding sequence is TGTGCCAGCAGCCCAGGGACGTCCCAAGGCTACACCTTC. The chain couples TRBV7-2 to TRBJ1-2, with a weak D call TRBD1 (5 bases). CDR1 and CDR2 (germline): SGHTA, FQGNSA. The CDR3 sequence is 13 residues long. V was cut by 5 bases and J by 8 bases, with 15 bases left in between. The variable domain in full, with the rest retrieved from reference TRBV7-2 and TRBJ1-2, is GAGVSQSPSNKVTEKGKDVELRCDPISGHTALYWYRQSLGQGLEFLIYFQGNSAPDKSGLPSDRFSAERTGGSVSTLTIQRTQQEDSAVYLCASSPGTSQGYTFGSGTRLTVV.

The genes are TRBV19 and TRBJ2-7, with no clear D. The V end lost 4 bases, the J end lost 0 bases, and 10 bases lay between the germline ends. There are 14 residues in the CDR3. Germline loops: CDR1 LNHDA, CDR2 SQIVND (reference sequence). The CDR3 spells CASSTNINSYEQYF. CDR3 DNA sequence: TGTGCCAGTAGTACCAACATAAACTCCTACGAGCAGTACTTC.

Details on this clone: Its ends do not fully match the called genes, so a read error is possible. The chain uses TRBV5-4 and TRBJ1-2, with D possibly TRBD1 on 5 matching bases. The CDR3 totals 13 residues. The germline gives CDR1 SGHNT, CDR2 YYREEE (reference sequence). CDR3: CASGFQGDYGYTF. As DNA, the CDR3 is TGTGCCAGCGGCTTCCAGGGTGACTATGGCTACACCTTC.

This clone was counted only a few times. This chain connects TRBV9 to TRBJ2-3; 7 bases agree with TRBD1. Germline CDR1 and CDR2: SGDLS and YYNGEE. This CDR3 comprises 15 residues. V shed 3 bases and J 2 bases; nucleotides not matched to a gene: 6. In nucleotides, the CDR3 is TGTGCCAGCAGCGAATGGGACAGACTCACAGATACGCAGTATTTT. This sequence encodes CASSEWDRLTDTQYF.

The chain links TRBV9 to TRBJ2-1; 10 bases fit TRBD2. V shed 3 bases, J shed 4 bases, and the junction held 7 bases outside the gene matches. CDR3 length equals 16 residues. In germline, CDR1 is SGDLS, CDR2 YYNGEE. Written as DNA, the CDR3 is TGTGCCAGCAGCGGACTTCTAGCGGGAGAGTACAATGAGCAGTTCTTC. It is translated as CASSGLLAGEYNEQFF.

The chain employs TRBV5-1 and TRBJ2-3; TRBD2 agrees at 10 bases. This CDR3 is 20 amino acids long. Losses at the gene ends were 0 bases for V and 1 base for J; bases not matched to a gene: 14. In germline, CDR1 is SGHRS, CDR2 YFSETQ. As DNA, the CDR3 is TGCGCCAGCAGCTTGGTGGCTAGCGGGAGTGTCTTTGGTGGCACAGATACGCAGTATTTT. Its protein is CASSLVASGSVFGGTDTQYF.

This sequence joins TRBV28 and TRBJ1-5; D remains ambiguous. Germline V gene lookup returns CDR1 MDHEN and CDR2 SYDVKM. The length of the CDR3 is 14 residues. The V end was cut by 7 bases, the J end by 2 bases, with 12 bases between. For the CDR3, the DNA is TGTGCCAGCACCCCGAAGAGGGGCAATCAGCCCCAGCATTTT. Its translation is CASTPKRGNQPQHF.